Shown below are 15 T cell receptor beta chains from a single sample sequenced in a study of radiation and T cells in renal cell carcinoma. Time point in this sample: blood 4 weeks post-SBRT, at nephrectomy. Treatment of the sample: 15 Gy SBRT to primary tumor, nephrectomy 4 weeks later. The data were produced by immunoSEQ multiplex PCR, yet TCRdb's version contains in-frame clones alone and is incomplete. The data hold around 100,000 clones, with roughly 82% observed a single time. The specimen comprised blood, sampled from a patient whose treatment included radiotherapy and nephrectomy. These receptors all come from a man in his 60s with renal cell carcinoma.

V gene TRBV29-1 combines with J gene TRBJ1-1; no clear D gene. CDR3 size: 16 residues. Trimming removed 7 bases at V and 5 bases at J, with 26 bases between. Germline-derived CDR1 and CDR2 are SQVTM and ANQGSEA. The CDR3 sequence is CSAIMQFRAIHTEAFF. For the CDR3, the DNA is TGCAGCGCCATAATGCAGTTCCGGGCTATTCATACTGAAGCTTTCTTT.

The rearrangement links TRBV6-5 to TRBJ2-1, with D uncertain. V lost 6 bases to trimming and J lost 4 bases, with 7 bases between them. Germline assignment: CDR1 MNHEY and CDR2 SVGAGI. The CDR3 covers 12 residues. CDR3 loop: CASSRSYNEQFF. The CDR3 coding sequence is TGTGCCAGCAGCCGATCTTACAATGAGCAGTTCTTC.

Details on this clone: Possible read error: a much larger clone is one base away. The chain carries TRBV2 and TRBJ1-2, with D possibly being TRBD1 (5 bases). CDR1 is SNHLY and CDR2 is FYNNEI in the germline V gene. CDR3 length: 13 amino acids. Here the CDR3 reads CASSGEGIYGHTF. The CDR3 region has the DNA TGTGCCAGCAGTGGAGAGGGGATCTATGGCCACACCTTC.

The V and J genes are TRBV5-1 and TRBJ2-7; D is undetermined. The CDR3 has 14 residues. V was clipped by 6 bases and J by 0 bases, with 13 bases between them. Germline-derived CDR1 and CDR2 are SGHRS and YFSETQ. The CDR3: CASNPGRSSYEQYF. CDR3 in DNA: TGCGCCAGCAACCCCGGCAGATCCTCCTACGAGCAGTACTTC.

The CDR3 is CASSPTWVEQYF. The CDR3 coding sequence is TGTGCCAGCAGCCCGACGTGGGTCGAGCAGTACTTC. The chain has TRBV5-5 and TRBJ2-7; the D is unclear. The germline gives CDR1 SGHKS, CDR2 YYEKEE (reference sequence). Trimming stripped 4 bases from V and 6 bases from J, with 11 bases between. The CDR3 loop spans 12 amino acids.

CDR3 sequence: CASTTAWEQETQYF. CDR3 coding DNA: TGCGCCAGCACTACGGCCTGGGAGCAAGAGACCCAGTACTTC. This sequence joins TRBV10-2 and TRBJ2-5, with a weak D call TRBD2 (5 bases). The CDR3 totals 14 residues. V was trimmed by 7 bases and J by 2 bases, leaving 14 bases between them. Germline CDR1 is WSHSY and CDR2 is SAAADI.

The rearrangement joins TRBV9 to TRBJ2-6; D might be TRBD1 (5 bases). The CDR3 runs to 18 residues. Trimming took off 3 bases at V and 1 base at J, with 17 bases between the two ends. Germline loops: CDR1 SGDLS, CDR2 YYNGEE. The CDR3 region has the DNA TGTGCCAGCAGCGCTCGATGGGGCAGAAATTCTGGGGCCAACGTCCTGACTTTC. This encodes CASSARWGRNSGANVLTF.

The chain is built from TRBV7-8 and TRBJ2-7; D assignment may be TRBD1 or TRBD2 (5 bases each). This CDR3 spans 13 amino acids. Germline values: CDR1 SGHVS, CDR2 FQNEAQ. V gave up 5 bases and J gave up 11 bases, with 19 bases separating them. CDR3 residues: CASSPQTPRGEYF. As DNA, the CDR3 is TGTGCCAGCAGCCCCCAGACCCCCCGGGGCGAGTACTTC.

The gene calls are TRBV18 and TRBJ1-2, with D uncertain. The CDR3 runs 13 residues. Germline CDR1 reads KGHSH; CDR2 reads LQKENI. V was clipped by 2 bases and J by 8 bases, with 12 bases between them. The CDR3: CASSPNSESGYTF. The DNA of the CDR3 is TGTGCCAGCTCACCAAACTCAGAGTCAGGCTACACCTTC.

As regards this clone: Compared with germline, one end of the junction differs, possibly owing to a read error. V and J are TRBV4-1 and TRBJ2-3, with 7 bases that match TRBD1. CDR3 length: 16 amino acids. Germline values: CDR1 MGHRA, CDR2 YSYEKL. The CDR3 spells CASSLGQASRTDTQCF. The CDR3 bases are TGCGCCAGCAGCCTAGGACAGGCTTCTCGCACAGATACGCAGTGTTTT.

This chain joins TRBV9 and TRBJ2-2; 13 nucleotides line up with TRBD2. The V segment lost 3 bases and the J segment 7 bases; nucleotides outside the gene matches: 6. Germline CDR1 is SGDLS and CDR2 is YYNGEE. The CDR3 runs 16 residues. This CDR3 reads CASSGLAGGGNGELFF. CDR3 nucleotides: TGTGCCAGCAGCGGACTAGCGGGAGGCGGGAACGGGGAGCTGTTTTTT.

The chain has TRBV19 and TRBJ2-3; TRBD2 agrees at 9 bases. Germline V gene sequence: CDR1 LNHDA, CDR2 SQIVND (reference sequence). The CDR3 spans 14 residues. The junction had 1 base not matched to a gene; V was cut back by 4 bases and J by 2 bases. CDR3 DNA sequence: TGTGCCAGTAGTACTAGCGGGAACACAGATACGCAGTATTTT. Translation: CASSTSGNTDTQYF.

This sequence joins TRBV6-5 and TRBJ2-4; D is possibly TRBD1 or TRBD2 (5 bases each). From germline, CDR1 is MNHEY and CDR2 SVGAGI. V gave up 0 bases and J gave up 16 bases, with 16 bases separating them. This CDR3 is 13 amino acids long. The CDR3, as DNA: TGTGCCAGCAGTTACTCACCGGGGCAGTCCGCTTACTTC. It specifies CASSYSPGQSAYF.

On this clone: Additional DNA sequences in this sample encode the identical CDR3. This chain connects TRBV28 to TRBJ1-5; perhaps TRBD1 as D (5 bases). The V end was cut by 0 bases, the J end by 4 bases, with 7 bases between. The CDR3 contains 14 residues. The germline V gene has CDR1 MDHEN and CDR2 SYDVKM. The CDR3 region is CASSLWSGNQPQHF. The CDR3 nucleotides are TGTGCCAGCAGTTTATGGTCAGGGAATCAGCCCCAGCATTTT.

This clone was seen once. The rearrangement joins TRBV18 to TRBJ1-4, with D tentatively TRBD1 (6 bases). In germline, CDR1 is KGHSH, CDR2 LQKENI. V lost 3 bases, J lost 8 bases, and 13 bases lay in between. This CDR3 is built from 14 residues. The CDR3 DNA is TGTGCCAGCTCACCGGGGGGCCTGAGGGAAAAACTGTTTTTT. Encoded protein: CASSPGGLREKLFF.